This T cell receptor beta chain appears in the sequencing data of a study of T cell changes during pregnancy in multiple sclerosis. V was trimmed by 4 bases and J by 4 bases, leaving 20 bases between them. Germline V gene data show CDR1 as SGHNT and CDR2 as YYREEE (reference sequence). This CDR3 region has 16 residues. Generated by immunoSEQ multiplex PCR, the TCRdb table keeps only in-frame clones and is missing some. Here the sample spans more than 95,000 clones, 85% to 95% being singletons. The source was peripheral blood, collected after pregnancy. This receptor was taken from a female donor with multiple sclerosis, enrolled in a pregnancy study. The V gene is TRBV5-4, the J gene TRBJ1-2, with a weak D call TRBD1 (5 bases). Here the CDR3 reads CASSPQGSRGIYGYTF. CDR3 in DNA: TGTGCCAGCAGCCCGCAGGGTTCACGGGGGATCTATGGCTACACCTTC.